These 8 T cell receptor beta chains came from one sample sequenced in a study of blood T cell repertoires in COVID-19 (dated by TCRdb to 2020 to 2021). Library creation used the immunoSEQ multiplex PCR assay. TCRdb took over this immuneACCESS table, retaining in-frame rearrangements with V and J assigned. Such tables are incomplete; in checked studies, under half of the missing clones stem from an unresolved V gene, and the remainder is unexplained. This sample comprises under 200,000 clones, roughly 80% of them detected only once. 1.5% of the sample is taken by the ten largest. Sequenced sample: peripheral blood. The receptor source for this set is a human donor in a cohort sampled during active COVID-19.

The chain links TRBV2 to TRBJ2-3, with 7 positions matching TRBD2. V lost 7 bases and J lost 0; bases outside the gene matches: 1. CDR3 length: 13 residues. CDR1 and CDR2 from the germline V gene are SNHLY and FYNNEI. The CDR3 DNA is TGTGCCAGCATGGGGGGGAGCACAGATACGCAGTATTTT. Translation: CASMGGSTDTQYF.

CDR3 region: CASSQEGGGGTEAFF. CDR3 DNA sequence: TGTGCCAGCAGCCAAGAAGGGGGCGGGGGGACTGAAGCTTTCTTT. The chain has TRBV4-2 and TRBJ1-1; 7 bases fit TRBD1. Germline V lookup: CDR1 LGHNA, CDR2 YNFKEQ. Trimming cost V 0 bases and J 5 bases; bases outside gene matches: 6. The CDR3 runs 15 residues.

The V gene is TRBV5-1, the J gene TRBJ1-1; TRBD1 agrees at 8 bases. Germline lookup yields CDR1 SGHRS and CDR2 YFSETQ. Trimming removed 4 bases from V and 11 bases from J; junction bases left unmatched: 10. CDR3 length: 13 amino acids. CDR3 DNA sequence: TGCGCCAGCAGCCGAAATGATGACAGGGGTGCTTTCTTT. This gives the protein CASSRNDDRGAFF.

The CDR3 DNA is TGTGCCAGCTTCGGGACAGGCATTCAGACTGAAGCTTTCTTT. Translation: CASFGTGIQTEAFF. V and J are TRBV18 and TRBJ1-1; 8 bases are a match to TRBD1. Losses at the gene ends were 7 bases for V and 5 bases for J; bases not matched to a gene: 9. Germline V gene lookup returns CDR1 KGHSH and CDR2 LQKENI. The length of the CDR3 is 14 residues.

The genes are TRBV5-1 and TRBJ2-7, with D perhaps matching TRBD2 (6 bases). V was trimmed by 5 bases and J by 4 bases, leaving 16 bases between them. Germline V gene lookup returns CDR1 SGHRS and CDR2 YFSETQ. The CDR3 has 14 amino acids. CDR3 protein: CASSLSGRTYEQYF. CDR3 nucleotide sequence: TGCGCCAGCAGTCTTAGCGGACGGACTTACGAGCAGTACTTC. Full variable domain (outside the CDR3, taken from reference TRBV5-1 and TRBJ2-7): KAGVTQTPRYLIKTRGQQVTLSCSPISGHRSVSWYQQTPGQGLQFLFEYFSETQRNKGNFPGRFSGRQFSNSRSEMNVSTLELGDSALYLCASSLSGRTYEQYFGPGTRLTVT.

The CDR3 DNA reads as TGTGCCAGCACTTTGGGGCTAGCGGGAGGGCCTGAAGGGGATACGCAGTATTTT. Translated: CASTLGLAGGPEGDTQYF. This chain links TRBV5-4 with TRBJ2-3; 12 bases map to TRBD2. The V segment lost 6 bases and the J segment 6 bases; nucleotides outside the gene matches: 17. From germline, CDR1 is SGHNT and CDR2 YYREEE (reference sequence). CDR3 length equals 18 residues.

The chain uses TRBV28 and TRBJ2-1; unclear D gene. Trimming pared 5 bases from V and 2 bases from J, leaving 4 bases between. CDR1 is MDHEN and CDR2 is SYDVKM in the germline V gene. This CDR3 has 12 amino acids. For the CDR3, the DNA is TGTGCCAGCAGTCGGGCCTACAATGAGCAGTTCTTC. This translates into CASSRAYNEQFF.

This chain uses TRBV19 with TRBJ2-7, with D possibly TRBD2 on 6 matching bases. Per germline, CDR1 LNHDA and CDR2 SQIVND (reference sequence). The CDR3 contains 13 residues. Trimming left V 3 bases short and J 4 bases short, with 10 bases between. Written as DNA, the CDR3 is TGTGCCAGTAGTATCCTAGGAGGGTACGAGCAGTACTTC. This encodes CASSILGGYEQYF.